These 7 T cell receptor beta chains were sequenced from one sample in a study of T cells in Graves' hyperthyroidism and ophthalmopathy. RNA transcripts were the template for amplifying TCR beta CDR3 regions. The TCR CDR3 was amplified in a first-round RT-PCR using the HTBI primer set. TCRdb independently ran MiXCR on the multiplex PCR reads; one entry per CDR3 protein. The sample has hundreds of thousands of distinct CDR3 sequences; over 40% are singletons. Sequenced: peripheral blood or thyroid tissue (not recorded which). The receptors originated from an adult man with Graves' disease, either hyperthyroidism or ophthalmopathy (not recorded which).

The V and J genes are TRBV25-1 and TRBJ1-2; D gene ambiguous. With 1 base removed from V and 7 bases from J, the gap between germline ends came to 13 bases. Germline V gene lookup returns CDR1 MGHDK and CDR2 SYGVNS. The length of the CDR3 is 14 residues. The CDR3 sequence: CASSESGSLSGYTF. The CDR3 nucleotides read TGTGCCAGCAGTGAATCGGGCAGTCTATCTGGCTACACCTTC.

This chain joins TRBV7-2 and TRBJ2-2; a weak D match, TRBD2 (7 bases). Between the trimmed V and J ends, which lost 5 bases and 8 bases, there was a span of 15 bases. The CDR3 is made up of 14 amino acids. From germline, CDR1 is SGHTA and CDR2 FQGNSA. For the CDR3, the DNA is TGTGCCAGCAGCGTAGGGGGGGCTCGGGGGGAGCTGTTTTTT. It specifies CASSVGGARGELFF.

The chain has TRBV6-5 and TRBJ2-7; 11 positions match TRBD1. CDR3 size: 14 residues. Germline V gives CDR1 MNHEY, CDR2 SVGAGI. Trimming at V came to 5 bases and at J to 2 bases, leaving 2 bases not matched to a gene. The CDR3 loop is CASSRDRGAYEQYF. The CDR3 nucleotides are TGTGCCAGCAGTCGGGACAGGGGGGCCTACGAGCAGTACTTC.

This clonotype was observed a handful of times. The V and J genes are TRBV7-2 and TRBJ1-4; weak D call: TRBD1 (5 bases). Germline V gene lookup returns CDR1 SGHTA and CDR2 FQGNSA. The CDR3 is 16 residues long. V dropped 1 base and J dropped 1 base, with 10 bases sitting between them. Here the CDR3 DNA reads TGTGCCAGCAGCTTAGACGGGACCGTAACTAATGAAAAACTGTTTTTT. Encoded protein: CASSLDGTVTNEKLFF.

Ten or more counts support this clonotype. The chain combines TRBV2 with TRBJ1-2; TRBD1 might be the D (6 bases). V gave up 5 bases and J gave up 3 bases, with 13 bases separating them. The CDR3 runs to 14 residues. Germline V gives CDR1 SNHLY, CDR2 FYNNEI. The DNA for the CDR3 is TGTGCCAGCAGTCAACGGGGGGCGGACTATGGCTACACCTTC. Its translation is CASSQRGADYGYTF. Supplemented by reference TRBV2 and TRBJ1-2, the full variable domain reads EPEVTQTPSHQVTQMGQEVILRCVPISNHLYFYWYRQILGQKVEFLVSFYNNEISEKSEIFDDQFSVERPDGSNFTLKIRSTKLEDSAMYFCASSQRGADYGYTFGSGTRLTVV.

There are many counts of this clonotype. The gene calls are TRBV7-9 and TRBJ1-1; D gene unclear. This CDR3 has 14 amino acids. The germline V gene encodes CDR1 SEHNR and CDR2 FQNEAQ (reference sequence). Trimming removed 5 bases from V and 1 base from J, with 11 bases in between. The CDR3 sequence is CASSTGTANTEAFF. The DNA of the CDR3 is TGTGCCAGCAGCACGGGAACAGCGAACACTGAAGCTTTCTTT. Using reference TRBV7-9 and TRBJ1-1 for the parts outside the CDR3, the full variable domain is DTGVSQNPRHKITKRGQNVTFRCDPISEHNRLYWYRQTLGQGPEFLTYFQNEAQLEKSRLLSDRFSAERPKGSFSTLEIQRTEQGDSAMYLCASSTGTANTEAFFGQGTRLTVV.

As to this clonotype: The junction shows a germline mismatch at one end, possibly a read error. This chain uses TRBV24-1 with TRBJ1-2, with D unclear. The CDR3 has 16 amino acids. The germline V gene has CDR1 KGHDR and CDR2 SFDVKD. The CDR3 coding sequence is TGTGCCAGCAGTGATCTTCCTTCAGCCGTAGGCTATGGCTACACCTTC. This sequence encodes CASSDLPSAVGYGYTF.